A selection of T cell receptor beta chains follows, all from one sample in a study of cytomegalovirus exposure and HLA in healthy donors. Profiling relied on immunoSEQ multiplex PCR, and the TCRdb table lists in-frame clones only, not all of them. The sample consists of more than 85,000 clones, about four fifths of them appearing once. Sequencing was performed on PBMCs. The source of these receptors is a man aged 25 to 40 in good health and CMV-seronegative. The CDR3 runs from the conserved cysteine through the conserved F or W. D genes are given only for firm matches. The size field is filled for only some rows; it gives once, few, many or a size class.

>-|TRBJ2-3|TRBV6-5|TRBD2|15
TGTGCCAGCAGTTACATTGCGGGAGTTCCAGATACGCAGTATTTT
CASSYIAGVPDTQYF
>-|TRBJ1-2|TRBV27|-|13
TGTGCCAGCACTCACTCGACAGACTATGGCTACACCTTC
CASTHSTDYGYTF
>-|TRBJ1-2|TRBV28|-|14
TGTGCCAGCAGTTTTACAGGGTTTACCTATGGCTACACCTTC
CASSFTGFTYGYTF
>once|TRBJ2-3|TRBV7-8|-|16
TGTGCCAGCAGCTTAGGACTAAAAGCTAGCACAGATACGCAGTATTTT
CASSLGLKASTDTQYF
>few|TRBJ1-1|TRBV5-1|TRBD1|17
TGCGCCAGCAGCTTGGACAATAGCCGGGACAGGGTGACTGAAGCTTTCTTT
CASSLDNSRDRVTEAFF
>-|TRBJ1-2|TRBV5-8|-|12
TGTGCCAGCAGGGAGGGGTATCGGGGCTACACCTTC
CASREGYRGYTF
>-|TRBJ2-1|TRBV18|TRBD2|16
TGTGCCAGCTCACAACCGGGACTAGCGGGAGGCAATGAGCAGTTCTTC
CASSQPGLAGGNEQFF
>-|TRBJ2-3|TRBV11-2|-|14
TGTGCCAGCAGTTCTGACCGCGGGGCAGATACGCAGTATTTT
CASSSDRGADTQYF
>once|TRBJ2-7|TRBV28|TRBD2|15
TGTGCCAGCAGGTCCAGCGGGGCGATACCCTACGAGCAGTACTTC
CASRSSGAIPYEQYF
>-|TRBJ2-5|TRBV5-1|TRBD1|16
TGCGCCAGCAGCTTAAACAGGGGGAGACTATTCGAGACCCAGTACTTC
CASSLNRGRLFETQYF
>few|TRBJ2-7|TRBV7-6|-|14
TGTGCCAGCAGTCATATAGGGGCTGGATACGAGCAGTACTTC
CASSHIGAGYEQYF
>-|TRBJ2-1|TRBV11-2|TRBD2|15
TGTGCCAGCAGCTTACGCGGGAGGACCTACAATGAGCAGTTCTTC
CASSLRGRTYNEQFF
>-|TRBJ2-7|TRBV7-6|TRBD1|15
TGTGCCAGCAGCTTAGGGACAGGGGATACGTACGAGCAGTACTTC
CASSLGTGDTYEQYF
>medium-sized|TRBJ1-2|TRBV19|-|14
TGTGCCAGTAGTATAGTAGCGGGGGCTCCTGGCTACACCTTC
CASSIVAGAPGYTF
>few|TRBJ1-6|TRBV6-5|TRBD1|15
TGTGCCAGCAGTCCAGGGGGATCTGTTAATTCACCCCTCCACTTT
CASSPGGSVNSPLHF
>once|TRBJ1-2|TRBV6-4|TRBD1|14
TGTGCCAGCAGTCCCGGACAGGGGGCGTTTGGCTACACCTTC
CASSPGQGAFGYTF
>-|TRBJ2-1|TRBV10-3|TRBD2|15
TGTGCCATCAGTGGGTCTAGCGGGTCCTACAATGAGCAGTTCTTC
CAISGSSGSYNEQFF
>-|TRBJ1-5|TRBV4-1|-|15
TGCGCCAGCAGCCGGACAGATTTGAAGAATCAGCCCCAGCATTTT
CASSRTDLKNQPQHF
>-|TRBJ2-3|TRBV6-5|TRBD1|15
TGTGCCAGCAGTACACGGGACAGGGGGCGCGATACGCAGTATTTT
CASSTRDRGRDTQYF
>-|TRBJ2-2|TRBV5-1|-|16
TGCGCCAGCAGCTTGGCGGGGACAACGAACACCGGGGAGCTGTTTTTT
CASSLAGTTNTGELFF
>-|TRBJ2-7|TRBV9|-|14
TGTGCCAGCAGCGTCGAGGACTCGTCCTACGAGCAGTACTTC
CASSVEDSSYEQYF
>-|TRBJ1-2|TRBV6-5|-|13
TGTGCCAGCAGTTCAGGGAATAACTATGGCTACACCTTC
CASSSGNNYGYTF